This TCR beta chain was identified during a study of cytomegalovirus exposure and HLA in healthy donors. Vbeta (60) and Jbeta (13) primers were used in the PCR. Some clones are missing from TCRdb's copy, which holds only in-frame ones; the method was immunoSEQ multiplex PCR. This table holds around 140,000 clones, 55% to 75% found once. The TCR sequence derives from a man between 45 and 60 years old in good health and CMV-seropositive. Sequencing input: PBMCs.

The CDR3, as DNA: TGTGCCAGCACGATCAGGGAGGCGGGAAACACCATATATTTT. It encodes CASTIREAGNTIYF. This chain uses TRBV2 with TRBJ1-3, with D perhaps TRBD1 (5 bases). This CDR3 has 14 amino acids. The germline V gene has CDR1 SNHLY and CDR2 FYNNEI. Trimming removed 7 bases at V and 4 bases at J, with 14 bases between.